Below are 30 T cell receptor beta chains sequenced from a single sample in a study of control samples from healthy donors and cancer patients (dated by TCRdb to between 2020 and 2021). Library prep was done by the immunoSEQ multiplex PCR assay. Imported from immuneACCESS, the table was reduced by TCRdb to in-frame sequences with V and J called. These copies leave out some clones; in studies compared against another copy, an unresolved V gene accounts for under half, and the cause of the remainder is not known. In all, the sample holds some 150,000 clones, and 94% of those were seen once. Of the sample, roughly 15% is held by the ten largest clones. Sequenced: PBMCs. Every receptor here comes from a man aged 55 to 70 with colorectal cancer.

This clone was seen only a few times. The chain employs TRBV3-1 (or the pseudogene TRBV3-2) and TRBJ1-3, with a tentative D call TRBD1 (6 bases). Germline loops: CDR1 LGHDT, CDR2 YNNKEL (reference sequence). The CDR3 loop spans 15 amino acids. Trimming took 1 base from V and 2 from J, leaving 9 bases between them. In nucleotides, the CDR3 is TGTGCCAGCAGCCAAGTCAGGGGCCCTGGAAACACCATATATTTT. Translating it yields CASSQVRGPGNTIYF.

This clone was seen only once. The rearrangement uses TRBV10-2 and TRBJ2-7; no reliable D call. CDR3 length: 16 residues. CDR1 WSHSY and CDR2 SAAADI come from the germline V gene. V gave up 2 bases and J gave up 2 bases, with 16 bases separating them. The CDR3 bases are TGCGCCAGCAGTGAGAGCCCCGGGCCATATGCCTACGAGCAGTACTTC. Its protein product is CASSESPGPYAYEQYF.

This chain joins TRBV28 and TRBJ2-2, with 7 bases fitting TRBD1. The length of the CDR3 is 15 residues. V lost 6 bases and J lost 1; bases outside the gene matches: 5. Germline V gene data show CDR1 as MDHEN and CDR2 as SYDVKM. The CDR3 reads CASRETGQNTGELFF. CDR3 nucleotides: TGTGCCAGCAGAGAGACAGGGCAGAACACCGGGGAGCTGTTTTTT.

The chain joins TRBV7-2 to TRBJ1-2; 12 bases are shared with TRBD1. The CDR3 is made up of 15 amino acids. V shed 5 bases, J shed 3 bases, and the junction held 4 bases outside the gene matches. Germline CDR1 SGHTA, CDR2 FQGNSA. CDR3 region: CASSPGTGGDYGYTF. The CDR3 DNA is TGTGCCAGCAGCCCCGGGACAGGGGGCGACTATGGCTACACCTTC.

The CDR3 region has the DNA TGTGCCAGCAGCTTGGAGGTCACCGGGGAGCTGTTTTTT. Its translation: CASSLEVTGELFF. The V call is TRBV5-4, the J call TRBJ2-2, with D unresolved. Looked up from germline, CDR1 is SGHNT and CDR2 is YYREEE (reference sequence). Trimming took 0 bases from V and 4 from J, leaving 4 bases between them. The CDR3 runs 13 residues. The full variable domain, rest sourced from reference TRBV5-4 and TRBJ2-2, is ETGVTQSPTHLIKTRGQQVTLRCSSQSGHNTVSWYQQALGQGPQFIFQYYREEENGRGNFPPRFSGLQFPNYSSELNVNALELDDSALYLCASSLEVTGELFFGEGSRLTVL.

The chain is built from TRBV4-2 and TRBJ2-3; 9 bases are a match to TRBD2. CDR3 length: 17 amino acids. Per the germline V gene, CDR1 is LGHNA and CDR2 is YNFKEQ. The trim removed 0 bases at V and 6 bases at J, leaving 10 bases unmatched. The CDR3 DNA is TGTGCCAGCAGCCAAGATGACAGCGGGGGGATCAGGGATACGCAGTATTTT. This codes for CASSQDDSGGIRDTQYF.

Details on this clone: The sample carries other DNA sequences with the same CDR3. The V call is TRBV5-1, the J call TRBJ2-3; 9 bases are shared with TRBD1. V was clipped by 4 bases and J by 3 bases; unmatched bases: 3. From germline, CDR1 is SGHRS and CDR2 YFSETQ. CDR3 length equals 14 residues. The CDR3 nucleotides read TGCGCCAGCAGCCGGGGACAGGGAACAGATACGCAGTATTTT. It yields the protein CASSRGQGTDTQYF.

The chain uses TRBV19 and TRBJ1-4, with D hard to call. Per germline, CDR1 LNHDA and CDR2 SQIVND (reference sequence). This CDR3 region has 13 residues. V was shortened by 6 bases and J by 7 bases, with 12 bases between the two germline ends. The CDR3 coding sequence is TGTGCCAGTAGCCAGCAGCGGGTTGAAAAACTGTTTTTT. The encoded protein is CASSQQRVEKLFF.

Notes on this clone: A read error may produce the germline difference seen at one junction end. The rearrangement joins TRBV10-3 to TRBJ1-2; 11 bases agree with TRBD1. CDR3 length: 12 amino acids. Germline CDR1 is ENHRY and CDR2 is SYGVKD. CDR3 loop: CAISEWTGGWAF. CDR3 sequence (DNA): TGTGCCATCAGTGAATGGACAGGGGGCTGGGCCTTC.

V usage is TRBV5-4 and J usage is TRBJ2-7; 10 bases align to TRBD1. CDR3 length: 15 amino acids. Germline CDR1 and CDR2: SGHNT and YYREEE (reference sequence). V was pared by 2 bases and J by 6 bases, with 8 bases of the junction left unmatched. This CDR3 is CASSLDRGPGSEQYF. The DNA for the CDR3 is TGTGCCAGCAGCTTAGACAGGGGGCCGGGAAGCGAGCAGTACTTC.

This chain joins TRBV7-8 and TRBJ2-1; 9 bases are shared with TRBD2. V shed 1 base and J 0 bases; nucleotides not matched to a gene: 7. From germline, CDR1 is SGHVS and CDR2 FQNEAQ. CDR3 length equals 18 residues. CDR3 coding DNA: TGTGCCAGCAGCTTAGTAGCGGGGGACACTAGCTCCTACAATGAGCAGTTCTTC. It is translated as CASSLVAGDTSSYNEQFF.

The V and J genes are TRBV5-1 and TRBJ2-7; 7 nucleotides match TRBD2. The CDR3 totals 15 residues. Trimming removed 5 bases from V and 3 bases from J; junction bases left unmatched: 11. Per germline, CDR1 SGHRS and CDR2 YFSETQ. DNA for the CDR3: TGCGCCAGCAGTCTCGGGGCGGGGGTTTTCTACGAGCAGTACTTC. Encoded protein: CASSLGAGVFYEQYF.

The CDR3 DNA reads as TGTGCCAGCAGCGAGGCGGGGCTCAACACCGGGGAGCTGTTTTTT. This translates into CASSEAGLNTGELFF. The J gene is TRBJ2-2, the V gene TRBV3-1 (or the pseudogene TRBV3-2); possible D gene TRBD2, 6 bases. The CDR3 is 15 amino acids. With 5 bases removed from V and 2 bases from J, the gap between germline ends came to 12 bases. CDR1 is LGHDT, CDR2 YNNKEL, per germline (reference sequence).

The J gene is TRBJ2-3, the V gene TRBV24-1; D gene ambiguous. Germline loops: CDR1 KGHDR, CDR2 SFDVKD. The ends were cut back, 6 bases at V and 3 bases at J, with 3 bases in the middle. This CDR3 has 11 residues. The CDR3 bases are TGTGCCACCAGTCTAACAGATACGCAGTATTTT. Encoded protein: CATSLTDTQYF.

This sequence joins TRBV5-1 and TRBJ2-3, with 9 bases lining up with TRBD1. V was clipped by 4 bases and J by 2 bases; unmatched bases: 5. Per germline, CDR1 SGHRS and CDR2 YFSETQ. The CDR3 has 15 amino acids. CDR3 in amino acids: CASSPGQGLTDTQYF. In DNA form, the CDR3 reads TGCGCCAGCAGCCCCGGACAGGGGCTCACAGATACGCAGTATTTT.

This clone was detected only once. The J gene is TRBJ1-6, the V gene TRBV6-1; no clear D. The length of the CDR3 is 15 residues. V lost 2 bases and J 3 bases, leaving 8 bases between the germline ends. The germline gives CDR1 MNHNS, CDR2 SASEGT. CDR3 protein: CASSEQEGYNSPLHF. CDR3 coding DNA: TGTGCCAGCAGTGAACAGGAGGGCTATAATTCACCCCTCCACTTT.

The CDR3 DNA reads TGTGCCACCCGGGACATTTCCTACGAGCAGTACTTC. It encodes CATRDISYEQYF. The gene calls are TRBV2 and TRBJ2-7, with D maybe TRBD1 (6 bases). The germline V and J ends were trimmed by 10 bases and 1 base, with 11 bases remaining between them. Germline loops: CDR1 SNHLY, CDR2 FYNNEI. This CDR3 is 12 amino acids long.

The V and J genes are TRBV3-1 (or the pseudogene TRBV3-2) and TRBJ2-3, with 11 bases aligning to TRBD2. The CDR3 extends over 16 amino acids. Germline CDR1 reads LGHDT; CDR2 reads YNNKEL (reference sequence). J was trimmed by 2 bases and V by 4 bases; bases with no gene match: 5. The CDR3 protein is CASSRRLAGITDTQYF. The CDR3 DNA follows: TGTGCCAGCAGCCGACGACTAGCGGGGATCACAGATACGCAGTATTTT.

The gene calls are TRBV12-3 or TRBV12-4 and TRBJ2-2, with D hard to call. Trimming cost V 8 bases and J 3 bases, with 4 bases left between them. CDR3 size: 11 residues. For the CDR3, the DNA is TGTGCCAGCCGGTACACCGGGGAGCTGTTTTTT. Translating it yields CASRYTGELFF.

The chain is built from TRBV27 and TRBJ2-7, with 10 bases matching TRBD1. This CDR3 contains 14 residues. V trimming: 4 bases; J trimming: 4 bases; junction bases outside the gene matches: 4. Germline V gene sequence: CDR1 MNHEY, CDR2 SMNVEV (reference sequence). The chain's CDR3 is CASSSGQGEYEQYF. The CDR3 coding sequence is TGTGCCAGCAGTTCCGGACAGGGGGAATACGAGCAGTACTTC.

The V gene is TRBV10-3, the J gene TRBJ1-1, with 7 nucleotides matching TRBD1. V was clipped by 10 bases and J by 0 bases; unmatched bases: 5. This CDR3 has 13 amino acids. Germline V gene lookup returns CDR1 ENHRY and CDR2 SYGVKD. Written as DNA, the CDR3 is TGTGCCACCAGGGACAGTGTGAACACTGAAGCTTTCTTT. Protein: CATRDSVNTEAFF.

The chain carries TRBV7-7 and TRBJ1-5; D is perhaps TRBD1 (5 bases). V was shortened by 0 bases and J by 4 bases, with 13 bases between the two germline ends. CDR1 and CDR2 from the germline V gene are SSHAT and FNYEAQ (reference sequence). CDR3 length equals 16 residues. CDR3 bases: TGTGCCAGCAGCTTAGCCCCTAACCGGGGGAATCAGCCCCAGCATTTT. Protein product: CASSLAPNRGNQPQHF. Using reference TRBV7-7 and TRBJ1-5 for the parts outside the CDR3, the full variable domain is GAGVSQSPRYKVTKRGQDVTLRCDPISSHATLYWYQQALGQGPEFLTYFNYEAQPDKSGLPSDRFSAERPEGSISTLTIQRTEQRDSAMYRCASSLAPNRGNQPQHFGDGTRLSIL.

The chain employs TRBV30 and TRBJ1-1, with TRBD1 as a possible D gene (6 bases). CDR3 length: 12 residues. Trimming left V 5 bases short and J 6 bases short, with 13 bases between. Germline loops: CDR1 GTSNPN, CDR2 SVGIG (reference sequence). CDR3 coding DNA: TGTGCCTGGGAACAGGGAACCCCTGAAGCTTTCTTT. Translating it yields CAWEQGTPEAFF.

V and J are TRBV5-1 and TRBJ1-2; D is perhaps TRBD1 (5 bases). The V end was cut by 0 bases, the J end by 2 bases, with 17 bases between. This CDR3 spans 17 amino acids. CDR1 and CDR2 from the germline V gene are SGHRS and YFSETQ. DNA for the CDR3: TGCGCCAGCAGCTTGGCCGATTGGGGGGACTTGAACTATGGCTACACCTTC. Translation gives CASSLADWGDLNYGYTF. Filled out from reference TRBV5-1 and TRBJ1-2, the complete variable domain reads KAGVTQTPRYLIKTRGQQVTLSCSPISGHRSVSWYQQTPGQGLQFLFEYFSETQRNKGNFPGRFSGRQFSNSRSEMNVSTLELGDSALYLCASSLADWGDLNYGYTFGSGTRLTVV.

This sequence joins TRBV5-4 and TRBJ2-7, with D tentatively TRBD2 (6 bases). Per germline, CDR1 SGHNT and CDR2 YYREEE (reference sequence). Trimming cost V 0 bases and J 0 bases, with 19 bases left between them. The CDR3 is 18 residues long. CDR3 amino acids: CASSLGAGGAGVSYEQYF. The CDR3 DNA reads TGTGCCAGCAGCTTGGGGGCAGGAGGGGCTGGCGTCTCCTACGAGCAGTACTTC. Looking up the rest from reference TRBV5-4 and TRBJ2-7 gives the full variable domain: ETGVTQSPTHLIKTRGQQVTLRCSSQSGHNTVSWYQQALGQGPQFIFQYYREEENGRGNFPPRFSGLQFPNYSSELNVNALELDDSALYLCASSLGAGGAGVSYEQYFGPGTRLTVT.

The rearrangement links TRBV5-6 to TRBJ2-4; TRBD2 might be the D (6 bases). The CDR3 is made up of 16 amino acids. Per the germline V gene, CDR1 is SGHDT and CDR2 is YYEEEE. V was trimmed by 4 bases and J by 1 base, leaving 15 bases between them. The CDR3 DNA follows: TGTGCCAGCAGCCGGGGGACTGCTGGGGCCAAAAACATTCAGTACTTC. This translates into CASSRGTAGAKNIQYF. The full variable domain, rest sourced from reference TRBV5-6 and TRBJ2-4, is DAGVTQSPTHLIKTRGQQVTLRCSPKSGHDTVSWYQQALGQGPQFIFQYYEEEERQRGNFPDRFSGHQFPNYSSELNVNALLLGDSALYLCASSRGTAGAKNIQYFGAGTRLSVL.

This chain joins TRBV6-5 and TRBJ2-7; D gene uncertain. This CDR3 has 13 residues. V gave up 0 bases and J gave up 0 bases, with 3 bases separating them. Germline-derived CDR1 and CDR2 are MNHEY and SVGAGI. CDR3 in amino acids: CASSYSGSYEQYF. The CDR3 coding sequence is TGTGCCAGCAGTTACTCGGGCTCCTACGAGCAGTACTTC.

The CDR3, as DNA: TGTGCCAGCAGCCTCACTCAGGGGTCTAACTATGGCTACACCTTC. Its translation is CASSLTQGSNYGYTF. This chain joins TRBV11-2 and TRBJ1-2; D may be TRBD1 (6 bases). This CDR3 is built from 15 residues. V lost 5 bases and J 0 bases, leaving 13 bases between the germline ends. Germline lookup yields CDR1 SGHAT and CDR2 FQNNGV.

This clone appeared once. V is TRBV7-2 and J is TRBJ1-1; 10 nucleotides match TRBD1. This CDR3 contains 15 residues. Looked up from germline, CDR1 is SGHTA and CDR2 is FQGNSA. V dropped 5 bases and J dropped 4; count of bases not matched to a gene: 7. The CDR3: CASSPRDRGSTEAFF. The CDR3 DNA is TGTGCCAGCAGCCCCCGGGACAGGGGATCCACTGAAGCTTTCTTT.

Only one count was recorded for this clone. The chain uses TRBV5-1 and TRBJ2-2, with TRBD1 as a possible D gene (5 bases). The V end lost 0 bases, the J end lost 6 bases, and 6 bases lay between the germline ends. The CDR3 is 13 residues long. CDR1 is SGHRS, CDR2 YFSETQ, per germline. The CDR3 region has the DNA TGCGCCAGCAGCTTGGGGGGCCCCGGGGAGCTGTTTTTT. Translation gives CASSLGGPGELFF.